This T cell receptor beta chain was observed in a study of blood T cell dynamics during melanoma immunotherapy. Study-level results: Clones driving repertoire changes may be melanoma-specific or general immune activation.

Concerning this clone itself: The antigen remains undetermined.

Documented time point: week 3, after first cycle of checkpoint inhibitor. Profiling relied on immunoSEQ multiplex PCR, and the TCRdb table lists in-frame clones only, not all of them. The sample has more than 13,000 clones, approximately 90% seen once. Trimming pared 9 bases from V and 8 bases from J, leaving 28 bases between. The CDR3 covers 16 residues. This material consisted of blood, taken from a patient treated with checkpoint blockade. The rearrangement joins TRBV23-1 to TRBJ2-5; D possibly uses TRBD1 or TRBD2 (5 bases each). TRBV23-1 is flagged as an ORF with uncertain function. This TCR was recovered from a human donor with melanoma. The CDR3 nucleotides read TGCGCCAGACCCAAGTCAAGAACGGGCGTCTGGGACACCCAGTACTTC. Protein sequence: CARPKSRTGVWDTQYF.